Below are 17 T cell receptor beta chains sequenced from a single sample in a study of graft-versus-host responses after intestinal transplantation. Their antigens remain unidentified. The data were produced by immunoSEQ multiplex PCR, yet TCRdb's version contains in-frame clones alone and is incomplete. The sample records about 100,000 clones, approximately 84% being singletons. The sample here was unstimulated CD4+ T cells sorted from spleen or lymph node cells, taken before transplant. Receptors originate from a human donor who was the organ donor for an intestinal transplant.

The rearrangement uses TRBV28 and TRBJ1-5; D might be TRBD1 (6 bases). The germline gives CDR1 MDHEN, CDR2 SYDVKM. The CDR3 has 15 residues. Trimming stripped 3 bases from V and 0 bases from J, with 9 bases between. The CDR3 DNA reads as TGTGCCAGCAGTTTTCGGGGGGCTAGCAATCAGCCCCAGCATTTT. Residues: CASSFRGASNQPQHF.

J is TRBJ2-5 and V is TRBV7-3; D remains unclear. Trimming stripped 3 bases from V and 5 bases from J, with 10 bases between. The CDR3 contains 13 residues. CDR1 is SGHTA, CDR2 FQGTGA, per germline. DNA for the CDR3: TGTGCCAGCAGCTTGGGCCGGTTCGAGACCCAGTACTTC. Protein product: CASSLGRFETQYF.

This clone was observed a single time. The chain carries TRBV5-1 and TRBJ2-7, with D maybe TRBD1 (5 bases). CDR3 size: 18 residues. The V gene lost 1 base and the J gene lost 5 bases, with 25 bases spanning the gap. Germline V lookup: CDR1 SGHRS, CDR2 YFSETQ. As DNA, the CDR3 is TGCGCCAGCAGCTTGCTTTCGTCTCCAGGGTTCATGGCCAACGAGCAGTACTTC. It codes for CASSLLSSPGFMANEQYF. The full variable domain, its missing parts supplied by reference TRBV5-1 and TRBJ2-7, is KAGVTQTPRYLIKTRGQQVTLSCSPISGHRSVSWYQQTPGQGLQFLFEYFSETQRNKGNFPGRFSGRQFSNSRSEMNVSTLELGDSALYLCASSLLSSPGFMANEQYFGPGTRLTVT.

The gene calls are TRBV7-9 and TRBJ2-7, with 8 bases matching TRBD1. CDR1 and CDR2 from the germline V gene are SEHNR and FQNEAQ (reference sequence). The CDR3 has 16 residues. V gave up 4 bases and J gave up 3 bases; unmatched junction bases: 11. The CDR3 spells CASSSAGGARGYEQYF. CDR3 nucleotide sequence: TGTGCCAGCAGCTCAGCAGGGGGCGCGAGGGGCTACGAGCAGTACTTC. The complete variable domain, with remaining parts taken from reference TRBV7-9 and TRBJ2-7, reads DTGVSQNPRHKITKRGQNVTFRCDPISEHNRLYWYRQTLGQGPEFLTYFQNEAQLEKSRLLSDRFSAERPKGSFSTLEIQRTEQGDSAMYLCASSSAGGARGYEQYFGPGTRLTVT.

The chain is built from TRBV9 and TRBJ1-5, with D hard to call. The CDR3 runs to 14 residues. Germline CDR1 SGDLS, CDR2 YYNGEE. The V gene lost 3 bases and the J gene lost 0 bases, with 7 bases spanning the gap. CDR3 in amino acids: CASSEAYSNQPQHF. CDR3 nucleotides: TGTGCCAGCAGCGAAGCTTATAGCAATCAGCCCCAGCATTTT.

The rearrangement uses TRBV6-4 and TRBJ2-2; D call uncertain. The ends were cut back, 2 bases at V and 3 bases at J, with 4 bases in the middle. Germline values: CDR1 MRHNA, CDR2 SNTAGT. The CDR3 runs 13 residues. The CDR3, as DNA: TGTGCCAGCAGTGACAGGGACACCGGGGAGCTGTTTTTT. Residues: CASSDRDTGELFF.

The chain joins TRBV7-8 to TRBJ2-2, with D unclear. The CDR3 runs to 14 residues. Between the trimmed V and J ends, which lost 0 bases and 0 bases, there was a span of 2 bases. Germline CDR1 is SGHVS and CDR2 is FQNEAQ. The CDR3 here is CASSLATNTGELFF. In DNA, the CDR3 is TGTGCCAGCAGCTTAGCAACGAACACCGGGGAGCTGTTTTTT.

The chain combines TRBV10-3 with TRBJ1-4, with 7 bases aligning to TRBD1. From germline, CDR1 is ENHRY and CDR2 SYGVKD. The CDR3 runs 14 residues. J lost 0 bases, V lost 6 bases, and 1 base had no gene match. CDR3 residues: CAISQGATNEKLFF. CDR3 bases: TGTGCCATCAGCCAGGGGGCAACTAATGAAAAACTGTTTTTT.

The chain joins TRBV27 to TRBJ2-5; TRBD2 aligns across 7 bases. Per germline, CDR1 MNHEY and CDR2 SMNVEV (reference sequence). CDR3 length: 16 residues. V shed 3 bases and J 4 bases; nucleotides not matched to a gene: 11. The CDR3 coding sequence is TGTGCCAGCAGTTTGTGGGGCAGCACGGGGGGAGAGACCCAGTACTTC. Its translation: CASSLWGSTGGETQYF.

J is TRBJ2-7 and V is TRBV6-1; D ambiguous. The CDR3 length is 12 residues. The V end was cut by 7 bases, the J end by 5 bases, with 12 bases between. The germline gives CDR1 MNHNS, CDR2 SASEGT. The CDR3 spells CASNPVRNEQYF. CDR3 DNA sequence: TGTGCCAGCAATCCGGTTAGGAACGAGCAGTACTTC.

This chain uses TRBV6-5 with TRBJ2-7, with D unclear. Trimming removed 8 bases at V and 2 bases at J, with 10 bases between. Germline V gives CDR1 MNHEY, CDR2 SVGAGI. This CDR3 has 12 amino acids. CDR3 sequence (DNA): TGTGCCAGCGGCCAGGAAGCCTACGAGCAGTACTTC. Its translation is CASGQEAYEQYF.

This clone was seen more than once but under ten times. The chain couples TRBV18 to TRBJ1-1; 11 bases fit TRBD1. The CDR3 loop spans 16 amino acids. CDR1 and CDR2 (germline): KGHSH, LQKENI. The V segment lost 3 bases and the J segment 5 bases; nucleotides outside the gene matches: 8. CDR3 DNA sequence: TGTGCCAGCTCACCTATTTCCGGACAGGGGGCGACTGAAGCTTTCTTT. Translated: CASSPISGQGATEAFF.

The CDR3 DNA sequence: TGTGCCAGCAGCAAACCCCCTAGGGGGCGGTCCTACAATGAGCAGTTCTTC. This sequence encodes CASSKPPRGRSYNEQFF. The chain combines TRBV21-1 with TRBJ2-1; TRBD1, the table's D call, was not compared with the DNA. TRBV21-1 corresponds to a pseudogene. This CDR3 has 17 residues.

The rearrangement joins TRBV11-2 to TRBJ2-1, with no clear D. V dropped 1 base and J dropped 3 bases, with 4 bases sitting between them. Per germline, CDR1 SGHAT and CDR2 FQNNGV. The CDR3 covers 13 residues. CDR3: CASSLGLYNEQFF. In DNA form, the CDR3 reads TGTGCCAGCAGCTTAGGACTCTACAATGAGCAGTTCTTC. Based on the CDR3 plus reference TRBV11-2 and TRBJ2-1, the full variable domain is EAGVAQSPRYKIIEKRQSVAFWCNPISGHATLYWYQQILGQGPKLLIQFQNNGVVDDSQLPKDRFSAERLKGVDSTLKIQPAKLEDSAVYLCASSLGLYNEQFFGPGTRLTVL.

The chain combines TRBV11-3 with TRBJ2-2, with no clear D. The CDR3 totals 14 residues. Looked up from germline, CDR1 is SGHNT and CDR2 is YENEEA. The V and J ends lost 0 bases and 2 bases respectively, with 4 bases between them. This CDR3 is CASSLDPNTGELFF. The CDR3 DNA is TGTGCCAGCAGCTTAGACCCAAACACCGGGGAGCTGTTTTTT. The full variable domain, in which reference TRBV11-3 and TRBJ2-2 provide the parts outside the CDR3, is EAGVVQSPRYKIIEKKQPVAFWCNPISGHNTLYWYLQNLGQGPELLIRYENEEAVDDSQLPKDRFSAERLKGVDSTLKIQPAELGDSAVYLCASSLDPNTGELFFGEGSRLTVL.

The chain combines TRBV19 with TRBJ2-7; 8 bases agree with TRBD2. CDR1 is LNHDA and CDR2 is SQIVND in the germline V gene (reference sequence). CDR3 size: 16 residues. V shed 4 bases, J shed 0 bases, and the junction held 8 bases outside the gene matches. The CDR3 region has the DNA TGTGCCAGTAGTACATCGGGGGGGCTGAGCTCCTACGAGCAGTACTTC. Translation gives CASSTSGGLSSYEQYF.

V is TRBV6-6 and J is TRBJ2-7; tentative D call: TRBD1 (6 bases). CDR1 and CDR2 (germline): MNHNY, SVGAGI (reference sequence). CDR3 size: 16 residues. Trimming removed 4 bases from V and 2 bases from J, with 18 bases in between. The CDR3 bases are TGTGCCAGCAGTTCCCCATCACAGGGTACCACCTACGAGCAGTACTTC. It encodes CASSSPSQGTTYEQYF.